Following are 22 T cell receptor beta chains from one sample sequenced in a study of blood T cell repertoires in COVID-19. Using immunoSEQ multiplex PCR, the repertoire was profiled, and TCRdb retains in-frame clones only, with some absent. The data contain approximately 310,000 clones, about nine tenths of them singletons. The sample consisted of peripheral blood. Every receptor here comes from a man in his forties or fifties with active or convalescent COVID-19.

This clone was counted between two and nine times. This chain connects TRBV30 to TRBJ1-2, with D uncertain. Trimming left V 1 base short and J 5 bases short, with 11 bases between. The CDR3 length is 13 residues. The germline V gene has CDR1 GTSNPN and CDR2 SVGIG (reference sequence). The CDR3 nucleotides read TGTGCCTGGAGTGAATTGGGAGATTATGGCTACACCTTC. Amino acids: CAWSELGDYGYTF. The variable domain in full, completed from reference TRBV30 and TRBJ1-2, reads SQTIHQWPATLVQPVGSPLSLECTVEGTSNPNLYWYRQAAGRGLQLLFYSVGIGQISSEVPQNLSASRPQDRQFILSSKKLLLSDSGFYLCAWSELGDYGYTFGSGTRLTVV.

This chain connects TRBV28 to TRBJ1-2, with 8 nucleotides matching TRBD1. Losses at the gene ends were 4 bases for V and 7 bases for J; bases not matched to a gene: 5. CDR1 is MDHEN and CDR2 is SYDVKM in the germline V gene. CDR3 length equals 13 residues. Here the CDR3 DNA reads TGTGCCAGCAGTTCAGGGGGCCTGGGTGGCTACACCTTC. Its protein product is CASSSGGLGGYTF.

The chain is built from TRBV5-1 and TRBJ1-4, with D possibly TRBD1 on 5 matching bases. V lost 4 bases and J 0 bases, leaving 16 bases between the germline ends. The CDR3 covers 17 residues. Germline assignment: CDR1 SGHRS and CDR2 YFSETQ. CDR3 sequence (DNA): TGCGCCAGCAGCCCTGGCAGGGCTCCCACAACTAATGAAAAACTGTTTTTT. It encodes CASSPGRAPTTNEKLFF.

The chain uses TRBV11-2 and TRBJ2-7; D is uncertain. The V and J ends lost 1 base and 3 bases respectively, with 7 bases between them. The CDR3 totals 13 residues. Germline V gene lookup returns CDR1 SGHAT and CDR2 FQNNGV. The CDR3 DNA is TGTGCCAGCAGCTTAGCGGAGAACTACGAGCAGTACTTC. It is translated as CASSLAENYEQYF.

V usage is TRBV4-2 and J usage is TRBJ2-7; TRBD1 aligns across 10 bases. This CDR3 spans 15 amino acids. Trimming cost V 4 bases and J 5 bases; bases outside gene matches: 8. CDR1 is LGHNA, CDR2 YNFKEQ, per germline. In DNA, the CDR3 is TGTGCCAGCAGCCTCCCGGGACAGGGGAGAGACGAGCAGTACTTC. Protein sequence: CASSLPGQGRDEQYF.

The V gene is TRBV7-2, the J gene TRBJ2-7; D is possibly TRBD2 (5 bases). The ends were cut back, 2 bases at V and 4 bases at J, with 6 bases in the middle. The CDR3 length is 12 residues. Germline CDR1 and CDR2: SGHTA and FQGNSA. The CDR3 spells CASSLSGYEQYF. The CDR3 DNA is TGTGCCAGCAGCTTATCGGGGTACGAGCAGTACTTC.

The genes are TRBV18 and TRBJ2-1; D is unclear. V was cut by 6 bases and J by 4 bases, with 13 bases left in between. The CDR3 is 14 residues long. Germline assignment: CDR1 KGHSH and CDR2 LQKENI. CDR3: CASSPSAVYNEQFF. In DNA form, the CDR3 reads TGTGCCAGCTCCCCCTCCGCAGTTTACAATGAGCAGTTCTTC.

The chain links TRBV10-3 to TRBJ2-3; 7 bases match TRBD2. CDR1 and CDR2 (germline): ENHRY, SYGVKD. CDR3 length: 19 residues. After removal of 6 bases from V and 0 bases from J, the junction contained 18 bases not matched to a gene. CDR3 sequence (DNA): TGTGCCATCAGCCCCTCGGGTGGGCTAGCGGAGGGAAGCACAGATACGCAGTATTTT. Its protein is CAISPSGGLAEGSTDTQYF.

The chain links TRBV28 to TRBJ1-4; D remains ambiguous. V lost 6 bases to trimming and J lost 4 bases, with 18 bases between them. The CDR3 totals 16 residues. The V gene's germline CDR1 is MDHEN and CDR2 SYDVKM. The CDR3 loop reads CASSPPVGRDNEKLFF. The CDR3 nucleotides read TGTGCCAGCAGCCCCCCCGTGGGCAGAGATAATGAAAAACTGTTTTTT.

The rearrangement links TRBV30 to TRBJ1-1; D is unclear. CDR1 GTSNPN and CDR2 SVGIG come from the germline V gene (reference sequence). The CDR3 is 15 residues long. Trimming removed 0 bases at V and 0 bases at J, with 11 bases between. The DNA of the CDR3 is TGTGCCTGGAGTGTTAGACACAACATGAACACTGAAGCTTTCTTT. This translates into CAWSVRHNMNTEAFF. The full variable domain, with the rest looked up from reference TRBV30 and TRBJ1-1, is SQTIHQWPATLVQPVGSPLSLECTVEGTSNPNLYWYRQAAGRGLQLLFYSVGIGQISSEVPQNLSASRPQDRQFILSSKKLLLSDSGFYLCAWSVRHNMNTEAFFGQGTRLTVV.

This clone was counted a single time. This chain links TRBV5-6 with TRBJ2-3; 8 bases align to TRBD2. This CDR3 is 16 amino acids long. Germline loops: CDR1 SGHDT, CDR2 YYEEEE. The V gene end was trimmed by 0 bases and the J gene end by 2 bases; junction bases not matched to a gene: 5. CDR3 region: CASSLGLARNTDTQYF. The CDR3 DNA follows: TGTGCCAGCAGCTTGGGACTAGCGAGGAACACAGATACGCAGTATTTT.

The chain has TRBV5-5 and TRBJ2-3; TRBD2 aligns across 9 bases. Germline V gene lookup returns CDR1 SGHKS and CDR2 YYEKEE (reference sequence). The ends lost 0 bases at V and 6 bases at J; junction bases unmatched: 8. The CDR3 runs to 16 residues. The chain's CDR3 is CASSLGSSGARDTQYF. CDR3 DNA sequence: TGTGCCAGCAGCTTGGGTTCTAGCGGGGCCCGGGATACGCAGTATTTT.

The rearrangement joins TRBV6-6 to TRBJ1-2, with 9 bases matching TRBD1. CDR3 length: 13 amino acids. Losses at the gene ends were 6 bases for V and 5 bases for J; bases not matched to a gene: 4. Germline V CDR1 and CDR2: MNHNY, SVGAGI (reference sequence). The CDR3: CASRQGARYGYTF. The CDR3 nucleotides read TGTGCCAGCAGACAGGGGGCGCGTTATGGCTACACCTTC.

This clone was seen only once. The chain joins TRBV27 to TRBJ1-5; 7 bases agree with TRBD1. Germline V gene data show CDR1 as MNHEY and CDR2 as SMNVEV (reference sequence). V was clipped by 5 bases and J by 7 bases; unmatched bases: 14. CDR3 length equals 16 residues. The CDR3 DNA is TGTGCCAGCAGTAACGAGCCAGGGGGGCGCGGACAGCCCCAGCATTTT. This codes for CASSNEPGGRGQPQHF.

CDR3 loop: CASSEGFRDRSTDTQYF. Here the CDR3 DNA reads TGTGCCAGCAGTGAAGGGTTCAGGGATCGTTCAACGGATACGCAGTATTTT. The chain has TRBV2 and TRBJ2-3; maybe TRBD1 (5 bases). The CDR3 sequence is 17 residues long. Germline CDR1 SNHLY, CDR2 FYNNEI. Trimming stripped 1 base from V and 6 bases from J, with 20 bases between.

The rearrangement joins TRBV14 to TRBJ2-1; D is unclear. V lost 3 bases and J 0 bases, leaving 9 bases between the germline ends. This CDR3 has 15 amino acids. Germline V gene lookup returns CDR1 SGHDN and CDR2 FVKESK. DNA for the CDR3: TGTGCCAGCAGCCACAAAACGCGCTCCTACAATGAGCAGTTCTTC. Its translation is CASSHKTRSYNEQFF.

The chain couples TRBV6-2 or TRBV6-3 to TRBJ1-5, with D perhaps TRBD1 (6 bases). CDR3 length: 16 residues. With 2 bases removed from V and 4 bases from J, the gap between germline ends came to 15 bases. CDR1 is MNHEY, CDR2 SVGEGT, per germline. In DNA, the CDR3 is TGTGCCAGCAGTTACAGGGGGGGCGCCGGGAATCAGCCCCAGCATTTT. This gives the protein CASSYRGGAGNQPQHF.

The gene calls are TRBV28 and TRBJ2-1; 9 bases are a match to TRBD2. The length of the CDR3 is 14 residues. V lost 8 bases to trimming and J lost 7 bases; unmatched junction nucleotides: 9. Germline V CDR1 and CDR2: MDHEN, SYDVKM. The CDR3 loop reads CASQWLAGRNEQFF. In DNA, the CDR3 is TGTGCCAGCCAGTGGCTAGCGGGGCGGAATGAGCAGTTCTTC.

The rearrangement links TRBV28 to TRBJ2-3; 11 nucleotides line up with TRBD2. Germline assignment: CDR1 MDHEN and CDR2 SYDVKM. CDR3 length: 15 amino acids. Losses at the gene ends were 8 bases for V and 14 bases for J; bases not matched to a gene: 18. This chain's CDR3 is CASSSGGPSDGMGYF. The DNA of the CDR3 is TGTGCCAGCTCTAGCGGGGGGCCCTCGGATGGGATGGGGTATTTT.

The chain is built from TRBV7-6 and TRBJ2-1, with 11 bases matching TRBD2. Germline V gene data show CDR1 as SGHVS and CDR2 as FNYEAQ. CDR3 length equals 15 residues. Germline trimming cut 5 bases from V and 0 bases from J; bases unmatched to any gene: 0. The CDR3 reads CASSTSGSSYNEQFF. DNA for the CDR3: TGTGCCAGCAGCACTAGCGGGAGCTCCTACAATGAGCAGTTCTTC.

The J gene is TRBJ1-2, the V gene TRBV3-1 (or the pseudogene TRBV3-2); 7 bases match TRBD1. Germline V gene sequence: CDR1 LGHDT, CDR2 YNNKEL (reference sequence). Trimming cost V 1 base and J 7 bases; bases outside gene matches: 9. This CDR3 is built from 15 residues. CDR3 sequence (DNA): TGTGCCAGCAGCCAAGGAGTAGGACAGGCGGGTGGCTACACCTTC. Protein product: CASSQGVGQAGGYTF.

The CDR3 bases are TGCAGTGCTAGTAATCTCGGGTTAAATGAGCAGTTCTTC. Translation: CSASNLGLNEQFF. This chain connects TRBV20-1 to TRBJ2-1; D is unresolved. V dropped 3 bases and J dropped 7 bases, with 13 bases sitting between them. The CDR3 sequence is 13 residues long. CDR1 is DFQATT and CDR2 is SNEGSKA in the germline V gene (reference sequence).